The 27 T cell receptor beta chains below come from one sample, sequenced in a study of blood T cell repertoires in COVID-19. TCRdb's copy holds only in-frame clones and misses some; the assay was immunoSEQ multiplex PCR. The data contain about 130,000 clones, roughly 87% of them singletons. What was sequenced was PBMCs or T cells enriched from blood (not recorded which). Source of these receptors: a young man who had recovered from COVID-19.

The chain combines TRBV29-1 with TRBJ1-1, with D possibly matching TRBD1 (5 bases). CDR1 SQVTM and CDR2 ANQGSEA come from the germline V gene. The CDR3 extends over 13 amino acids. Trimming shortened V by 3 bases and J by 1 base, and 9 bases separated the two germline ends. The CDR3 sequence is CSVERTGNTEAFF. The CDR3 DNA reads TGCAGCGTTGAGAGAACAGGGAACACTGAAGCTTTCTTT.

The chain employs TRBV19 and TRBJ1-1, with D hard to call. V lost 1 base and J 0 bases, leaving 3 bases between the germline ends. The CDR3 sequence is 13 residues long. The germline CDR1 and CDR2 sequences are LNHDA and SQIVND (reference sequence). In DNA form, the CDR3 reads TGTGCCAGTAGTATAGTCGTGAACACTGAAGCTTTCTTT. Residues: CASSIVVNTEAFF.

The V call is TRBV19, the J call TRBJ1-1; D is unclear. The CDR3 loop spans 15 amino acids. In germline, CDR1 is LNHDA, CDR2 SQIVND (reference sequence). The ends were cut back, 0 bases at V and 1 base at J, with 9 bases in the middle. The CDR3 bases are TGTGCCAGTAGTATAGAAGACAACCCGAACACTGAAGCTTTCTTT. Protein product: CASSIEDNPNTEAFF.

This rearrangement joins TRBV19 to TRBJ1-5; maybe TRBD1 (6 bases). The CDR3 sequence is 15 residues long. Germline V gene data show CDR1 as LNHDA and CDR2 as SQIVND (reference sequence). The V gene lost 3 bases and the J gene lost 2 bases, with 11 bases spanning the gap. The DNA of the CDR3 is TGTGCCAGTAGTATGTGGGGGCTCGGCAATCAGCCCCAGCATTTT. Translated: CASSMWGLGNQPQHF.

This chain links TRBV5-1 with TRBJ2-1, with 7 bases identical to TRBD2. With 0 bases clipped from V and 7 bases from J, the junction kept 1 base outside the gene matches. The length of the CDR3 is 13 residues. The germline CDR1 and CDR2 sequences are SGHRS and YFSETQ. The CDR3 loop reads CASSLGRENEQFF. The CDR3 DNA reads TGCGCCAGCAGCTTGGGGCGGGAGAATGAGCAGTTCTTC.

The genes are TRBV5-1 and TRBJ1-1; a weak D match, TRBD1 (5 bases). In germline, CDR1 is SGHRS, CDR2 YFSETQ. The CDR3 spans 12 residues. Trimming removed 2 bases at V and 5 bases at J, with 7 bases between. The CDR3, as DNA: TGCGCCAGCAGCTTAAGGGGAACTGAAGCTTTCTTT. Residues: CASSLRGTEAFF.

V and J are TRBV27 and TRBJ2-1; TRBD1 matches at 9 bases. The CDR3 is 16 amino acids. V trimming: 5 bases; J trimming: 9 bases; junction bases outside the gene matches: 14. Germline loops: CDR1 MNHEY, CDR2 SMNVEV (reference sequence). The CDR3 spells CASSLTAGTGWGEQFF. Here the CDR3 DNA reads TGTGCCAGCAGTCTGACGGCCGGGACAGGGTGGGGTGAGCAGTTCTTC.

The CDR3 DNA sequence: TGTGCTAGTGGCTGGGACACTACTGAAGCTTTCTTT. It encodes CASGWDTTEAFF. V and J are TRBV12-5 and TRBJ1-1; D may be TRBD1 (6 bases). The CDR3 has 12 amino acids. V was pared by 6 bases and J by 5 bases, with 10 bases between. From germline, CDR1 is LGHNT and CDR2 FRNRAP.

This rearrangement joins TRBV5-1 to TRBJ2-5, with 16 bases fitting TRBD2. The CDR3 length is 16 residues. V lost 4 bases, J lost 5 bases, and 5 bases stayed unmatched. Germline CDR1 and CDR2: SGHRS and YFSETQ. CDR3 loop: CASSPGTSGGEETQYF. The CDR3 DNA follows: TGCGCCAGCAGCCCGGGGACTAGCGGGGGGGAGGAGACCCAGTACTTC. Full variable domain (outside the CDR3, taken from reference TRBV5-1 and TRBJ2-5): KAGVTQTPRYLIKTRGQQVTLSCSPISGHRSVSWYQQTPGQGLQFLFEYFSETQRNKGNFPGRFSGRQFSNSRSEMNVSTLELGDSALYLCASSPGTSGGEETQYFGPGTRLLVL.

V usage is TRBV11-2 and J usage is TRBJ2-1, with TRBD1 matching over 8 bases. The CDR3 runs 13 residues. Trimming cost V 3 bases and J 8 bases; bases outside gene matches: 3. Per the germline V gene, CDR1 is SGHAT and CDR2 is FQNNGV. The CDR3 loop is CASSLGQAYEQFF. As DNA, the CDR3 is TGTGCCAGCAGCTTGGGACAGGCTTATGAGCAGTTCTTC.

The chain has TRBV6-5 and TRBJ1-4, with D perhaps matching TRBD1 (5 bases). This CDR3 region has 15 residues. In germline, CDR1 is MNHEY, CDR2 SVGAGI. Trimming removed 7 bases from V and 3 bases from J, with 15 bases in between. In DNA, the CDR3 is TGTGCCAGCAACCCTACTACAGGCGCTAATGAAAAACTGTTTTTT. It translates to CASNPTTGANEKLFF.

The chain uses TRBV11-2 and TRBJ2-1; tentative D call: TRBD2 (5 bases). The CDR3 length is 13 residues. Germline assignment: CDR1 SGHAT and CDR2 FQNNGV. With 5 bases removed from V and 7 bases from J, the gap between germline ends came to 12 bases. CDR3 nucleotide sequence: TGTGCCAGCAGCCCCAGCGGTGGGAATGAGCAGTTCTTC. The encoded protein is CASSPSGGNEQFF.

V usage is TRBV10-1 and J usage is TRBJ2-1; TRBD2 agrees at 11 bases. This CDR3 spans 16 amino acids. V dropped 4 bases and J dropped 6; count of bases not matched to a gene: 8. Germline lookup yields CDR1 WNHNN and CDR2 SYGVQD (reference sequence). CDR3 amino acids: CASSVLAGGPSNEQFF. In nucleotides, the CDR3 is TGCGCCAGCAGTGTTTTAGCGGGAGGGCCATCCAATGAGCAGTTCTTC.

DNA of the CDR3: TGTGCCAGCAGCCACGCAGACATCTCTGGGGCCAACGTCCTGACTTTC. As protein: CASSHADISGANVLTF. The chain carries TRBV3-1 (or the pseudogene TRBV3-2) and TRBJ2-6; D ambiguous. Germline assignment: CDR1 LGHDT and CDR2 YNNKEL (reference sequence). Trimming took 3 bases from V and 0 from J, leaving 9 bases between them. The CDR3 runs 16 residues.

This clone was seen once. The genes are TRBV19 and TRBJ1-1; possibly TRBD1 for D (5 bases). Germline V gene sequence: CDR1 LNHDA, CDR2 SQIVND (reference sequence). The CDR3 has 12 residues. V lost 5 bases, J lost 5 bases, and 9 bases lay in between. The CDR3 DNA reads TGTGCCAGTAGTCTCAGGGATACTGAAGCTTTCTTT. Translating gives CASSLRDTEAFF. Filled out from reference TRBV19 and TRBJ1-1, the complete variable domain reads DGGITQSPKYLFRKEGQNVTLSCEQNLNHDAMYWYRQDPGQGLRLIYYSQIVNDFQKGDIAEGYSVSREKKESFPLTVTSAQKNPTAFYLCASSLRDTEAFFGQGTRLTVV.

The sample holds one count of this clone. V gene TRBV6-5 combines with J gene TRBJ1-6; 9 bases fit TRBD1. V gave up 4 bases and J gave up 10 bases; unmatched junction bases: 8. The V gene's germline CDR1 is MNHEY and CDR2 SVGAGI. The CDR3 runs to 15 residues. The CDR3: CASSSTGGFDSPLHF. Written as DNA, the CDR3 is TGTGCCAGCAGTTCGACAGGGGGATTTGACTCACCCCTCCACTTT.

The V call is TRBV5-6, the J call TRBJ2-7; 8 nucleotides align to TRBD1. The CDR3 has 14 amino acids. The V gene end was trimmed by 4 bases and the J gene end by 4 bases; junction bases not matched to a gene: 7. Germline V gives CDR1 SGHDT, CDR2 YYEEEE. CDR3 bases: TGTGCCAGCAGCAAACAGGGGGTGGGGTACGAGCAGTACTTC. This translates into CASSKQGVGYEQYF.

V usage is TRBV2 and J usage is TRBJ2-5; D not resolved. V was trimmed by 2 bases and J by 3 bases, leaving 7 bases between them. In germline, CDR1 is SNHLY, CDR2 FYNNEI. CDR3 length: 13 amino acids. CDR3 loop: CASSEYIKETQYF. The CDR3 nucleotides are TGTGCCAGCAGTGAATACATTAAAGAGACCCAGTACTTC.

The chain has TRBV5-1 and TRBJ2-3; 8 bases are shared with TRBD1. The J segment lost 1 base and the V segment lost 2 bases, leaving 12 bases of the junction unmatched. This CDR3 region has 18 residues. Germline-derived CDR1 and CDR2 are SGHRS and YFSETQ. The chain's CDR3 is CASSFYSSRGPGTDTQYF. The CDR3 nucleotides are TGCGCCAGCAGCTTTTACTCATCCAGGGGGCCGGGCACAGATACGCAGTATTTT.

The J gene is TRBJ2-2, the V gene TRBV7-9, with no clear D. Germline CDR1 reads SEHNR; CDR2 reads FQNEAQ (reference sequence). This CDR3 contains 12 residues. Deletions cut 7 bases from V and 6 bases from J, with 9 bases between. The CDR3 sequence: CASNPRAGELFF. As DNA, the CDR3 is TGTGCCAGCAATCCCCGGGCCGGGGAGCTGTTTTTT.

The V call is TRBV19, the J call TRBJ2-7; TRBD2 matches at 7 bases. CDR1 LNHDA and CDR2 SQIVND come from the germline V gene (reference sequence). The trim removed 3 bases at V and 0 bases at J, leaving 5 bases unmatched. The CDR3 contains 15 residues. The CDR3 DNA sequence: TGTGCCAGTAGTATTTATGGCGGGGGCTCCTACGAGCAGTACTTC. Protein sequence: CASSIYGGGSYEQYF. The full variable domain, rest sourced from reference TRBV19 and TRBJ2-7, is DGGITQSPKYLFRKEGQNVTLSCEQNLNHDAMYWYRQDPGQGLRLIYYSQIVNDFQKGDIAEGYSVSREKKESFPLTVTSAQKNPTAFYLCASSIYGGGSYEQYFGPGTRLTVT.

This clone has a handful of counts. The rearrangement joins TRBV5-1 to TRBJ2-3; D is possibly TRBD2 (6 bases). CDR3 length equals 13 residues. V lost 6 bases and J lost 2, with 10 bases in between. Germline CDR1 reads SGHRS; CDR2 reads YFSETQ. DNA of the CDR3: TGCGCCAGCAATAGCGGATCCACAGATACGCAGTATTTT. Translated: CASNSGSTDTQYF.

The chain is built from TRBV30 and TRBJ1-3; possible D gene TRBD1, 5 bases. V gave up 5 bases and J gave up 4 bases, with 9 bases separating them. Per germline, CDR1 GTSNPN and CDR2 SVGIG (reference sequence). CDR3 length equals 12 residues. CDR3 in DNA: TGTGCCTGGGTTAGGGGCGGAAACACCATATATTTT. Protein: CAWVRGGNTIYF.

The CDR3 is CASSLNSGERETQYF. The CDR3 DNA reads as TGCGCCAGCAGCTTGAATAGCGGGGAGCGTGAGACCCAGTACTTC. This sequence joins TRBV5-1 and TRBJ2-7, with 8 nucleotides matching TRBD2. The J call may be wrong; the DNA end is better matched by TRBJ2-5. Germline-derived CDR1 and CDR2 are SGHRS and YFSETQ. The CDR3 covers 15 residues.

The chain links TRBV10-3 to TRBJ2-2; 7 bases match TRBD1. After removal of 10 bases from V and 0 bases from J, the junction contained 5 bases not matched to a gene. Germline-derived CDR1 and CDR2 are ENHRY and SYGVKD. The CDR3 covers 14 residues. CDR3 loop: CATADRTNTGELFF. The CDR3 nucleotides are TGTGCCACTGCGGACAGGACGAACACCGGGGAGCTGTTTTTT.

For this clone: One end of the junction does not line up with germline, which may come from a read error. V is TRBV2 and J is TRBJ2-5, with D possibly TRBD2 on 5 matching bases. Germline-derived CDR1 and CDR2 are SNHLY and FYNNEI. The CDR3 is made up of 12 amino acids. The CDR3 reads CASTLGREAQYF. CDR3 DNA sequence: TGTGCCAGCACTCTTGGGAGAGAGGCCCAGTACTTC.

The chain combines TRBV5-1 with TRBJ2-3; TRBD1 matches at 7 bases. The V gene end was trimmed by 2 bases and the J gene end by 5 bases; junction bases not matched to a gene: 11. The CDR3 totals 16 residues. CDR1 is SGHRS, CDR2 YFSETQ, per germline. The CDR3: CASSLGGGGRLDTQYF. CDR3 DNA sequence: TGCGCCAGCAGCTTAGGGGGCGGAGGACGGTTAGATACGCAGTATTTT. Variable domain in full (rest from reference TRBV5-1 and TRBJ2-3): KAGVTQTPRYLIKTRGQQVTLSCSPISGHRSVSWYQQTPGQGLQFLFEYFSETQRNKGNFPGRFSGRQFSNSRSEMNVSTLELGDSALYLCASSLGGGGRLDTQYFGPGTRLTVL.